This T cell receptor beta chain derives from a study of shared clonotypes between healthy human individuals. Study background: Contributing individuals were a couple of females and a few males aged 18 to 49.

Overall study results and limits: Naive subsets generally exceeded memory subsets in estimated richness.

This CDR3 contains 13 residues. V lost 5 bases, J lost 1 base, and 2 bases stayed unmatched. CDR1 and CDR2 from the germline V gene are LNHDA and SQIVND (reference sequence). CD45RO-negative CD8 cells positively selected for CCR7 made up the naive population, which excluded terminally differentiated effector memory CD45RA+ cells. Generated by immunoSEQ multiplex PCR, the TCRdb table keeps only in-frame clones and is missing some. The data contain 2 million to 2.5 million clones, approximately 95% of them singletons. In the case of this clone: No antigen is known for it. Other nucleotide sequences in the sample specify the same CDR3.

Sequenced sample: naive CD8+ T cells sorted from blood. The TCR sequence derives from a young man in good health. The chain couples TRBV19 to TRBJ2-7, with 7 bases aligning to TRBD2. The CDR3 bases are TGTGCCAGTAGTTCTAGCGGTTCCTACGAGCAGTACTTC. Translating it yields CASSSSGSYEQYF.